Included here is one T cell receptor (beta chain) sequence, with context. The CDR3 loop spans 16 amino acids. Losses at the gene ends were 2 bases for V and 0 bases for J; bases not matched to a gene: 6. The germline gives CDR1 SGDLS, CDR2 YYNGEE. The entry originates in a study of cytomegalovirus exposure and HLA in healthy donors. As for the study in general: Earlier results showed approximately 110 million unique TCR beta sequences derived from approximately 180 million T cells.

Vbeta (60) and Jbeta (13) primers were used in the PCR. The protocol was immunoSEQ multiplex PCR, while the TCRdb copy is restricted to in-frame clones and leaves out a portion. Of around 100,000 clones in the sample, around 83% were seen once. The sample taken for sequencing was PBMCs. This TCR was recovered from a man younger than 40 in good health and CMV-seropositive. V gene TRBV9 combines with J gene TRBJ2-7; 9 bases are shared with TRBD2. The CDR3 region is CASSVASGTNSYEQYF. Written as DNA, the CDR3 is TGTGCCAGCAGCGTCGCTAGCGGGACTAACTCCTACGAGCAGTACTTC.